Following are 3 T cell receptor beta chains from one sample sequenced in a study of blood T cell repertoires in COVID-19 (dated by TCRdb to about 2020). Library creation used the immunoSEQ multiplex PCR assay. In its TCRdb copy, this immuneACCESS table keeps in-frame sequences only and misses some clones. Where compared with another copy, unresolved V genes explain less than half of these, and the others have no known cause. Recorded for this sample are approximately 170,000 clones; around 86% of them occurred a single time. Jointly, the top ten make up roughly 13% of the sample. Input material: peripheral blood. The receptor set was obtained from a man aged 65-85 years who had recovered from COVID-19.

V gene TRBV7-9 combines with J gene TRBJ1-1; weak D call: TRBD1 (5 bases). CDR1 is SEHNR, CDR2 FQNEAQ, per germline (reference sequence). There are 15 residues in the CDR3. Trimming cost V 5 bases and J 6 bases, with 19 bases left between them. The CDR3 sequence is CASSLGPGGGAEAFF. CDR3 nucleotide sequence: TGTGCCAGCAGCCTAGGACCCGGAGGAGGGGCTGAAGCTTTCTTT.

The CDR3: CASSPSTGGSYEQYF. The CDR3 DNA sequence: TGCGCCAGCAGCCCATCGACAGGGGGCTCCTACGAGCAGTACTTC. The V call is TRBV5-1, the J call TRBJ2-7; TRBD1 matches at 9 bases. Germline values: CDR1 SGHRS, CDR2 YFSETQ. The CDR3 contains 15 residues. With 4 bases clipped from V and 0 bases from J, the junction kept 5 bases outside the gene matches.

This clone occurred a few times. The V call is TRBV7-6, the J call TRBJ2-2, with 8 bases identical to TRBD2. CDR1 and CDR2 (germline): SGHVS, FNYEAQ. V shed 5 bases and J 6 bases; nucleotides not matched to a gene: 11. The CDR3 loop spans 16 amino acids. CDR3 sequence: CASSPLSGSGPGELFF. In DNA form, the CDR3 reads TGTGCCAGCAGCCCCCTAAGCGGGAGCGGTCCCGGGGAGCTGTTTTTT.